These 28 T cell receptor beta chains originate from one sample sequenced in a study of T cell responses to AZD1222 COVID-19 vaccine. Clones were sequenced by immunoSEQ multiplex PCR, and TCRdb holds only the in-frame ones, with some missing. The top ten hold roughly 3.3% of the sample, which has roughly 150,000 clones, about nine tenths seen once. The sequenced sample was peripheral blood, obtained 28 days after the second AZD1222 dose. Receptors were obtained from an adult who received the AZD1222 COVID-19 vaccine.

The V call is TRBV13, the J call TRBJ1-2; D is undetermined. Per germline, CDR1 PRHDT and CDR2 FYEKMQ (reference sequence). This CDR3 comprises 13 residues. V gave up 5 bases and J gave up 4 bases, with 11 bases separating them. The CDR3 nucleotides are TGTGCCAGCAGCCCAACCAGAACCTATGGCTACACCTTC. Translating gives CASSPTRTYGYTF.

J is TRBJ1-4 and V is TRBV5-6, with 7 bases fitting TRBD1. V was pared by 0 bases and J by 7 bases, with 6 bases of the junction left unmatched. This CDR3 has 15 residues. CDR1 SGHDT and CDR2 YYEEEE come from the germline V gene. As DNA, the CDR3 is TGTGCCAGCAGCTTGGAAGGACAGGCGGCTGAAAAACTGTTTTTT. Encoded protein: CASSLEGQAAEKLFF. Full variable domain (missing parts from reference TRBV5-6 and TRBJ1-4): DAGVTQSPTHLIKTRGQQVTLRCSPKSGHDTVSWYQQALGQGPQFIFQYYEEEERQRGNFPDRFSGHQFPNYSSELNVNALLLGDSALYLCASSLEGQAAEKLFFGSGTQLSVL.

The rearrangement uses TRBV28 and TRBJ1-2; D may be TRBD1 (5 bases). V shed 3 bases and J shed 4 bases, with 24 bases lying between them. This CDR3 has 18 residues. Germline loops: CDR1 MDHEN, CDR2 SYDVKM. CDR3 nucleotide sequence: TGTGCCAGCAGTTTGGTGACGGACAACTCTATAACCCCCTATGGCTACACCTTC. Translation gives CASSLVTDNSITPYGYTF.

The chain recombines TRBV10-3 with TRBJ2-2, with TRBD1 matching 12 bases. The CDR3 is 18 amino acids. CDR1 is ENHRY, CDR2 SYGVKD, per germline. The ends lost 8 bases at V and 4 bases at J; junction bases unmatched: 14. The CDR3 DNA reads TGTGCCATCCCCCGGGGGGACAGGGGGCCGGTTCTCACCGGGGAGCTGTTTTTT. Its protein product is CAIPRGDRGPVLTGELFF.

The CDR3 DNA reads as TGTGCCAGCAGCCAAGCCGATGGAAAAGAGACCCAGTACTTC. It translates to CASSQADGKETQYF. V is TRBV3-1 (or the pseudogene TRBV3-2) and J is TRBJ2-5; D not certain. Germline CDR1 is LGHDT and CDR2 is YNNKEL (reference sequence). The V gene lost 1 base and the J gene lost 3 bases, with 9 bases spanning the gap. The CDR3 runs to 14 residues.

The V gene is TRBV6-5, the J gene TRBJ1-1, with TRBD1 as a possible D gene (5 bases). The V end lost 4 bases, the J end lost 1 base, and 13 bases lay between the germline ends. The CDR3 loop spans 15 amino acids. The V gene's germline CDR1 is MNHEY and CDR2 SVGAGI. CDR3 nucleotide sequence: TGTGCCAGCAGTTCGCTTAGGGGCGGGAACACTGAAGCTTTCTTT. It translates to CASSSLRGGNTEAFF.

The V gene is TRBV7-9, the J gene TRBJ2-3; D gene ambiguous. The germline V and J ends were trimmed by 5 bases and 2 bases, with 14 bases remaining between them. CDR1 is SEHNR and CDR2 is FQNEAQ in the germline V gene (reference sequence). The CDR3 has 15 amino acids. CDR3 amino acids: CASSPRPELTDTQYF. CDR3 bases: TGTGCCAGCAGCCCCAGACCGGAGCTCACAGATACGCAGTATTTT.

The chain is built from TRBV7-9 and TRBJ2-4; D unresolved. The CDR3 loop spans 15 amino acids. V was shortened by 5 bases and J by 0 bases, with 11 bases between the two germline ends. Germline V CDR1 and CDR2: SEHNR, FQNEAQ (reference sequence). This CDR3 is CASSPTPLAKNIQYF. CDR3 in DNA: TGTGCCAGCAGCCCAACTCCTCTAGCCAAAAACATTCAGTACTTC.

V gene TRBV10-3 combines with J gene TRBJ1-3; the D is unclear. There are 14 residues in the CDR3. The V end was cut by 4 bases, the J end by 0 bases, with 7 bases between. Per germline, CDR1 ENHRY and CDR2 SYGVKD. The CDR3 sequence is CAISGSNSGNTIYF. As DNA, the CDR3 is TGTGCCATCAGTGGATCTAACTCTGGAAACACCATATATTTT.

The chain has TRBV19 and TRBJ1-5, with TRBD1 matching over 8 bases. J gave up 7 bases and V 3 bases, and 8 bases lay outside the gene matches. There are 15 residues in the CDR3. The germline V gene encodes CDR1 LNHDA and CDR2 SQIVND (reference sequence). The DNA for the CDR3 is TGTGCCAGTAGTATGGAACAGGGGGGAAGGCAGCCCCAGCATTTT. It translates to CASSMEQGGRQPQHF.

The genes are TRBV28 and TRBJ1-6; D not resolved. This CDR3 region has 14 residues. Trimming took 4 bases from V and 6 from J, leaving 10 bases between them. Germline-derived CDR1 and CDR2 are MDHEN and SYDVKM. Here the CDR3 reads CASSSLSGNSPLHF. The CDR3, as DNA: TGTGCCAGCAGTTCACTCTCGGGTAATTCACCCCTCCACTTT.

J is TRBJ2-7 and V is TRBV12-3 or TRBV12-4, with D perhaps given as TRBD1 or TRBD2 (5 bases each). The CDR3 contains 13 residues. The V end lost 10 bases, the J end lost 2 bases, and 15 bases lay between the germline ends. In DNA, the CDR3 is TGTGCCACTAGCCGGGACCAGACCTACGAGCAGTACTTC. Its translation is CATSRDQTYEQYF.

The genes are TRBV15 and TRBJ2-5; weak D call: TRBD2 (5 bases). The CDR3 loop spans 12 amino acids. Trimming removed 0 bases from V and 9 bases from J, with 8 bases in between. Germline CDR1 is LNHNV and CDR2 is YYDKDF (reference sequence). DNA of the CDR3: TGTGCCACCAGCAGAGACCTAGCATCCCAGTACTTC. This sequence encodes CATSRDLASQYF.

This clone was seen just once. The chain links TRBV15 to TRBJ2-7, with D possibly matching TRBD2 (5 bases). V was clipped by 5 bases and J by 0 bases, with 14 bases between them. Looked up from germline, CDR1 is LNHNV and CDR2 is YYDKDF (reference sequence). This CDR3 region has 15 residues. CDR3 nucleotides: TGTGCCACCAGCCCCCGCGGGCGGAGCTCCTACGAGCAGTACTTC. Translation gives CATSPRGRSSYEQYF. Drawing the rest from reference TRBV15 and TRBJ2-7, the complete variable domain is DAMVIQNPRYQVTQFGKPVTLSCSQTLNHNVMYWYQQKSSQAPKLLFHYYDKDFNNEADTPDNFQSRRPNTSFCFLDIRSPGLGDTAMYLCATSPRGRSSYEQYFGPGTRLTVT.

This chain joins TRBV6-5 and TRBJ2-1; 8 positions agree with TRBD2. Germline CDR1 reads MNHEY; CDR2 reads SVGAGI. The trim removed 2 bases at V and 8 bases at J, leaving 8 bases unmatched. The CDR3 covers 15 residues. CDR3: CASSYGLAGLHEQFF. CDR3 DNA sequence: TGTGCCAGCAGTTACGGTTTAGCGGGGCTGCATGAGCAGTTCTTC.

About this clone: A read error may account for a junction end that differs from germline. The V call is TRBV19, the J call TRBJ2-5; D unclear. CDR3 length: 14 residues. Looked up from germline, CDR1 is LNHDA and CDR2 is SQIVND (reference sequence). CDR3 nucleotide sequence: TGTGCCAGTAGTCCAGACATCTACCAGGAGACCCAGTACTTC. It specifies CASSPDIYQETQYF.

This clone has a single count. The CDR3 here is CASSLKGTGNSPLHF. In DNA, the CDR3 is TGTGCCAGCAGCTTAAAAGGGACCGGTAATTCACCCCTCCACTTT. The V and J genes are TRBV11-1 and TRBJ1-6; D is possibly TRBD1 (5 bases). CDR3 size: 15 residues. V lost 2 bases, J lost 6 bases, and 11 bases lay in between. Per germline, CDR1 SGHAT and CDR2 FQDESV (reference sequence).

The rearrangement uses TRBV19 and TRBJ1-1; TRBD1 might be the D (6 bases). The CDR3 runs 14 residues. Trimming pared 8 bases from V and 4 bases from J, leaving 17 bases between. Germline-derived CDR1 and CDR2 are LNHDA and SQIVND (reference sequence). CDR3 amino acids: CASLPRGLGTEAFF. CDR3 nucleotide sequence: TGTGCCAGTCTCCCCCGGGGGCTGGGCACTGAAGCTTTCTTT. Together with reference TRBV19 and TRBJ1-1, the CDR3 gives the full variable domain: DGGITQSPKYLFRKEGQNVTLSCEQNLNHDAMYWYRQDPGQGLRLIYYSQIVNDFQKGDIAEGYSVSREKKESFPLTVTSAQKNPTAFYLCASLPRGLGTEAFFGQGTRLTVV.

Here the CDR3 reads CATQGAAYEQYF. For the CDR3, the DNA is TGTGCCACCCAGGGGGCGGCTTACGAGCAGTACTTC. This chain connects TRBV27 to TRBJ2-7; 8 nucleotides align to TRBD1. CDR3 size: 12 residues. The J segment lost 4 bases and the V segment lost 10 bases, leaving 6 bases of the junction unmatched. The germline CDR1 and CDR2 sequences are MNHEY and SMNVEV (reference sequence).

The chain is built from TRBV28 and TRBJ2-1, with 7 bases lining up with TRBD2. The J segment lost 7 bases and the V segment lost 8 bases, leaving 5 bases of the junction unmatched. Germline V lookup: CDR1 MDHEN, CDR2 SYDVKM. CDR3 size: 12 residues. The DNA for the CDR3 is TGTGCCAGCTGGCTAGCGGAAAATGAGCAGTTCTTC. It is translated as CASWLAENEQFF.

This clone showed up just once. This rearrangement joins TRBV30 to TRBJ2-7; D remains ambiguous. Trimming pared 0 bases from V and 2 bases from J, leaving 8 bases between. Germline CDR1 and CDR2: GTSNPN and SVGIG (reference sequence). CDR3 size: 13 residues. The CDR3 reads CAWSVGAPYEQYF. The CDR3 DNA reads as TGTGCCTGGAGTGTAGGTGCTCCCTACGAGCAGTACTTC.

The chain employs TRBV6-2 or TRBV6-3 and TRBJ1-3; D remains unclear. Germline CDR1 and CDR2: MNHEY and SVGEGT. Trimming removed 2 bases at V and 3 bases at J, with 11 bases between. The CDR3 runs 15 residues. CDR3 region: CASSYRPEGGNTIYF. CDR3 in DNA: TGTGCCAGCAGTTACCGGCCCGAGGGTGGAAACACCATATATTTT.

This chain joins TRBV7-2 and TRBJ2-2, with D possibly matching TRBD2 (5 bases). Trimming stripped 1 base from V and 4 bases from J, with 13 bases between. CDR3 length equals 16 residues. Per the germline V gene, CDR1 is SGHTA and CDR2 is FQGNSA. Here the CDR3 DNA reads TGTGCCAGCAGCTTAGTTTCCGGGAACCCCACCGGGGAGCTGTTTTTT. Translation: CASSLVSGNPTGELFF.

This clone is a singleton in its sample. The chain recombines TRBV3-1 (or the pseudogene TRBV3-2) with TRBJ2-1; 9 positions agree with TRBD2. Germline V gives CDR1 LGHDT, CDR2 YNNKEL (reference sequence). The CDR3 covers 16 residues. V shed 4 bases and J 2 bases; nucleotides not matched to a gene: 6. The CDR3 bases are TGTGCCAGCAGCCCCGGCGGCGGGAGGGCCTACAATGAGCAGTTCTTC. As protein: CASSPGGGRAYNEQFF.

The chain has TRBV6-2 or TRBV6-3 and TRBJ2-5, with 7 nucleotides matching TRBD2. In germline, CDR1 is MNHEY, CDR2 SVGEGT. The CDR3 covers 14 residues. After removal of 5 bases from V and 5 bases from J, the junction contained 8 bases not matched to a gene. The CDR3 sequence: CASSGGSVIETQYF. The DNA for the CDR3 is TGTGCCAGCAGTGGCGGGAGTGTAATTGAGACCCAGTACTTC.

The chain joins TRBV28 to TRBJ2-5; D is uncertain. Trimming removed 3 bases from V and 0 bases from J, with 8 bases in between. Germline values: CDR1 MDHEN, CDR2 SYDVKM. The CDR3 has 14 amino acids. CDR3 DNA: TGTGCCAGCAGTTTCAGCCAGGACCAAGAGACCCAGTACTTC. Translated, it gives CASSFSQDQETQYF.

V usage is TRBV24-1 and J usage is TRBJ2-1; weak D call: TRBD2 (5 bases). The germline gives CDR1 KGHDR, CDR2 SFDVKD. The length of the CDR3 is 15 residues. Trimming left V 4 bases short and J 8 bases short, with 17 bases between. As DNA, the CDR3 is TGTGCCACCAGTGACATAGCGAAAAATAGGGATGAGCAGTTCTTC. Encoded protein: CATSDIAKNRDEQFF.

This clone was seen only once. The rearrangement uses TRBV9 and TRBJ1-4, with D hard to call. There are 18 residues in the CDR3. The germline V and J ends were trimmed by 0 bases and 8 bases, with 23 bases remaining between them. Germline-derived CDR1 and CDR2 are SGDLS and YYNGEE. The DNA for the CDR3 is TGTGCCAGCAGCGTAGGGAACGAGGGAGCGGGTTTAGGCGAAAAACTGTTTTTT. Protein product: CASSVGNEGAGLGEKLFF.